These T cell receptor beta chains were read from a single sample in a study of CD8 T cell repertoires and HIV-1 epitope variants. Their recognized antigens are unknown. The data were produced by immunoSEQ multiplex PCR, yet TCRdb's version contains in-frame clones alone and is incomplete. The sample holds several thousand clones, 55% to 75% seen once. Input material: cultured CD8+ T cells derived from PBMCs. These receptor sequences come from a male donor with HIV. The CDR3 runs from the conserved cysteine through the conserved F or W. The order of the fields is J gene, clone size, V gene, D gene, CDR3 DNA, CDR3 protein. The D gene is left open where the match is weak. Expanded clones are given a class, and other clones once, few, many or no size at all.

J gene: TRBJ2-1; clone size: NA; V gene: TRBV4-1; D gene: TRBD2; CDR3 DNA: TGCGCCAGCGGTACCCGAGCGGGAAACAATGAGCAGTTCTTC; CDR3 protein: CASGTRAGNNEQFF
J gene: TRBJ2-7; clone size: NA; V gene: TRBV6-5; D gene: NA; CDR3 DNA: TGTGCCAGCAGTTACCCAACTCCTTACGAGCAGTACTTC; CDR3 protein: CASSYPTPYEQYF
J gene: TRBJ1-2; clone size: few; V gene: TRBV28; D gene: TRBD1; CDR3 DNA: TGTGCCAGCACCCCCGGGGACAGGGGACCCTACGGCTATGGCTACACCTTC; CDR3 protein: CASTPGDRGPYGYGYTF
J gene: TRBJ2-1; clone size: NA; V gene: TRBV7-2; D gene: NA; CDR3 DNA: TGTGCCAGCAGCTCCAGACCTTCCGACAATGAGCAGTTCTTC; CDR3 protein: CASSSRPSDNEQFF
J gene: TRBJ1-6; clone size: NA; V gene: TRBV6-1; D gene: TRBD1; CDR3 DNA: TGTGCCAGCAGTACCTGGACAGGGGATAATTCACCCCTCCACTTT; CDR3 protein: CASSTWTGDNSPLHF
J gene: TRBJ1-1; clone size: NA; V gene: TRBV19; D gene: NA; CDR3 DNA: TGTGCCAGTAGTATCTCGGGGGGTCGGACTGAAGCTTTCTTT; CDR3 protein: CASSISGGRTEAFF
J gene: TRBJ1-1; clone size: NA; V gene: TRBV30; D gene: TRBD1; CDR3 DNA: TGTGCCTGGAGTGCAGGGACAGGGGATGAAGCTTTCTTT; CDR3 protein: CAWSAGTGDEAFF
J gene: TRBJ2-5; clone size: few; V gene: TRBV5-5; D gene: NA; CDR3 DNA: TGTGCCAGCAGCTATAGACAGGCAGTGGAGACCCAGTACTTC; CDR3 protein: CASSYRQAVETQYF
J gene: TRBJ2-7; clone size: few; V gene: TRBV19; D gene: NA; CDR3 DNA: TGTGCCAGTAGTACGGGTCTTAAGTACGAGCAGTACTTC; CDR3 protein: CASSTGLKYEQYF
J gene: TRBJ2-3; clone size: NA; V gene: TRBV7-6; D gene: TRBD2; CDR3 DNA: TGTGCCAGCAGTCACCCGGAGCGTAGCGGGGGAGAGCCAGATACGCAGTATTTT; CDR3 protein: CASSHPERSGGEPDTQYF
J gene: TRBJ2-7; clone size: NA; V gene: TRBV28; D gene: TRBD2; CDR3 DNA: TGTGCCAGCAGAGGTACTAGCGGAGTGTCCTACGAGCAGTACTTC; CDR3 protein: CASRGTSGVSYEQYF
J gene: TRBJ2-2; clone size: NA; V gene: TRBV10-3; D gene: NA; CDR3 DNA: TGTGCCATCAGTGAGGGCCCCGGCACCGGGGAGCTGTTTTTT; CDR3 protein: CAISEGPGTGELFF
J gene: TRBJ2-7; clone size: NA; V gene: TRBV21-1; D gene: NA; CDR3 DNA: TGTGCCAGCAGCTTACCAAGCTCCTACGAGCAGTACTTC; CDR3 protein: CASSLPSSYEQYF
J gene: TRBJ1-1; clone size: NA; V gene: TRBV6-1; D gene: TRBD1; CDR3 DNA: TGTGCCAGCAGTGAAGTCGACAGGGTGAACACTGAAGCTTTCTTT; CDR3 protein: CASSEVDRVNTEAFF
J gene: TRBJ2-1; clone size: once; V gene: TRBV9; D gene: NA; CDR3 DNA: TGTGCCAGCAGCGTAGCCAATGAGCAGTTCTTC; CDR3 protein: CASSVANEQFF
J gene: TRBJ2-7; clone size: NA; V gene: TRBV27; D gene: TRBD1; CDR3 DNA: TGTGCCAGCAGGGCCGGGACAGGGGTAAGGTACGAGCAGTACTTC; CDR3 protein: CASRAGTGVRYEQYF
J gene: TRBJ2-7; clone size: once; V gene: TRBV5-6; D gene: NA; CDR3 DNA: TGTGCCAGCAGCTTGGCCGGCAGAACCTACGAGCAGTACTTC; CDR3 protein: CASSLAGRTYEQYF
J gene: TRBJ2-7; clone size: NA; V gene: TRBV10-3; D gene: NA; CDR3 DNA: TGTGCCATCAGTGATATCGGGGGTCCCCACGAGCAGTACTTC; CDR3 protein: CAISDIGGPHEQYF
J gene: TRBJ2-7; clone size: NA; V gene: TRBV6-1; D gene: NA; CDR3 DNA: TGTGCCAGCAGCGATGGTCCCTCCTACGAGCAGTACTTC; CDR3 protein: CASSDGPSYEQYF
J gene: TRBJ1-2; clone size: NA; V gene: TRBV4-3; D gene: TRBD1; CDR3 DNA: TGCGCCAGCAGCCAAGATCTGGACAGGCTCTATGGCTACACCTTC; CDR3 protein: CASSQDLDRLYGYTF
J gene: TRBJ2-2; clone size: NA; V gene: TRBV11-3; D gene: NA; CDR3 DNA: TGTGCCAGCAGCTTAGAATCAAGTTCCAAGCTGTTTTTT; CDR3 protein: CASSLESSSKLFF
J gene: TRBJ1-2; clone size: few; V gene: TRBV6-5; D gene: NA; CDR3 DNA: TGTGCCAGCAGTTACGGGGGGGGCGGAGGCTACACCTTC; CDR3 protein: CASSYGGGGGYTF
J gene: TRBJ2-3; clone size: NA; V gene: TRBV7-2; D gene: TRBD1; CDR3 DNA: TGTGCCAGCAGCAGGGACAGTTTTACGCAGTATTTT; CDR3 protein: CASSRDSFTQYF
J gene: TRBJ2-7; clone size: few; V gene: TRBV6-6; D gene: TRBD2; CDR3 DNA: TGTGCCAGCAGCCTAGCGGTGGCAAAGGACGAGCAGTACTTC; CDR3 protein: CASSLAVAKDEQYF
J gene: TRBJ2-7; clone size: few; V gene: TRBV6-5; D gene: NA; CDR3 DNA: TGTGCCAGCAGTCCCCCCGAGAAGGCCTCCTACGAGCAGTACTTC; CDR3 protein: CASSPPEKASYEQYF
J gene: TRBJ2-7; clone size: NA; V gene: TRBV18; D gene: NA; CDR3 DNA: TGTGCCAGCTCACCAGGGGCCGTCTACGAGCAGTACTTC; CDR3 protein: CASSPGAVYEQYF
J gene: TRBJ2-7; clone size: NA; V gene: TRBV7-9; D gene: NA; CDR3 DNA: TGTGCCAGCAGCTATCCGGGGGTGACCTACGAGCAGTACTTC; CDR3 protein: CASSYPGVTYEQYF
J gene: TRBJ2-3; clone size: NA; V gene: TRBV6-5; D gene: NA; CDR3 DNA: TGTGCCAGCAGTCCTGGACTGAGAGACGGTACGCAGTATTTT; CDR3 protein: CASSPGLRDGTQYF
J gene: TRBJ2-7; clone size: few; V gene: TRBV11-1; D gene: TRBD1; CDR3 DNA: TGTGCCAGCAGCCTTGGACAGGGTGTCTACGAGCAGTACTTC; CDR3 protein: CASSLGQGVYEQYF
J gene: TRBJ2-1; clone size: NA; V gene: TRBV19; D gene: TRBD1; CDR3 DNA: TGTGCCAGTGGGAATTCCGGGACAGGAGGGGAACATGAGCAGTTCTTC; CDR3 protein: CASGNSGTGGEHEQFF
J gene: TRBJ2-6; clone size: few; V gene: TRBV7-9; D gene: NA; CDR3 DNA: TGTGCCAGCAGCTATTCCCTTGGGGCCAACGTCCTGACTTTC; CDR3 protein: CASSYSLGANVLTF
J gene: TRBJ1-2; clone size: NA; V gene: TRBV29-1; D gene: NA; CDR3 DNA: TGCAGCGTTGAAGATATGGGGGGCGTGGATGGCTACACCTTC; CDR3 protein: CSVEDMGGVDGYTF
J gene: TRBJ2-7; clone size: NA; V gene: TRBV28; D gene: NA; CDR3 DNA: TGTGCCAGCAGTTATTTCGGGGGCCCCTACGAGCAGTACTTC; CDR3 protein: CASSYFGGPYEQYF
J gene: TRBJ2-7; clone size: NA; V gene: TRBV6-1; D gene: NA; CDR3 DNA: TGTGCCAGCAGTGAAACCCACCCTCCTATAGGGGGTACCTACGAGCAGTACTTC; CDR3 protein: CASSETHPPIGGTYEQYF
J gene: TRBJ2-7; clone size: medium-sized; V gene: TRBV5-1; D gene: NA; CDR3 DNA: TGCGCCAGCAGCCCTGAGTTGGATTACTACGAGCAGTACTTC; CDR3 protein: CASSPELDYYEQYF
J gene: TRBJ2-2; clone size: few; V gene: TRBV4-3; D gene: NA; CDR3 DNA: TGCGCCAGCAGCCAAGTCCCCTTCCGAGGGGGAGCCGGGGAGCTGTTTTTT; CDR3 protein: CASSQVPFRGGAGELFF
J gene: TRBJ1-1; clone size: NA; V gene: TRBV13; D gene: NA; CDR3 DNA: TGTGCCAGCAGCCCCGAGGGGGGAAAGACTGAAGCTTTCTTT; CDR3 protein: CASSPEGGKTEAFF
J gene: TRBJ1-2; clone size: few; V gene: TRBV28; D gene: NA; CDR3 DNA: TGTGCCAGCAGTTTGCGGCAGGGGAATCCACCTTATGGCTACACCTTC; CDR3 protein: CASSLRQGNPPYGYTF
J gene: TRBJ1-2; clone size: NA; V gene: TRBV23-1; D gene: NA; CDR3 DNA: TGCGCCAGCAGTCGGCCGGACCTGGGGCCCTATGGCTACACCTTC; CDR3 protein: CASSRPDLGPYGYTF
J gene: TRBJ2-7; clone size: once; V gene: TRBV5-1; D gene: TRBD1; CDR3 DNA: TGCGCCAGCAGCTTGGATGGGGACAGGGGGTTGGGCGAGCAGTACTTC; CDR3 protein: CASSLDGDRGLGEQYF
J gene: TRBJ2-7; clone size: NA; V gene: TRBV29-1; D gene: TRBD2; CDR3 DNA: TGCAGCGTTGAAGAGCGAGCGGGAGGGCCCTACGAGCAGTACTTC; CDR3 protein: CSVEERAGGPYEQYF